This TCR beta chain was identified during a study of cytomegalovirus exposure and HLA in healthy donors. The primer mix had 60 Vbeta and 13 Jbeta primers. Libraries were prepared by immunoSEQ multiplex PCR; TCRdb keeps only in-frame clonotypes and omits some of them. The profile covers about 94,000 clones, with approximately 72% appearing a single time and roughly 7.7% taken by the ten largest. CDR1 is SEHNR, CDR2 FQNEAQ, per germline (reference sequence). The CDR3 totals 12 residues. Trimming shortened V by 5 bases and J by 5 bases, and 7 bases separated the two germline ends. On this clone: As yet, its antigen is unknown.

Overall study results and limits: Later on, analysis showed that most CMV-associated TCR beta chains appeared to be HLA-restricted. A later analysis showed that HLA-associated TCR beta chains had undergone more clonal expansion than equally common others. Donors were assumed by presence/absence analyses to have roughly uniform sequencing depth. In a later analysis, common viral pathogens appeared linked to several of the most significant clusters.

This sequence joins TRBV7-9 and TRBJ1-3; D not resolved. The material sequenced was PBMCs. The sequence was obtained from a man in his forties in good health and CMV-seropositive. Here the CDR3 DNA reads TGTGCCAGCAGCCGAGAAAGAAACACCATATATTTT. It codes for CASSRERNTIYF.